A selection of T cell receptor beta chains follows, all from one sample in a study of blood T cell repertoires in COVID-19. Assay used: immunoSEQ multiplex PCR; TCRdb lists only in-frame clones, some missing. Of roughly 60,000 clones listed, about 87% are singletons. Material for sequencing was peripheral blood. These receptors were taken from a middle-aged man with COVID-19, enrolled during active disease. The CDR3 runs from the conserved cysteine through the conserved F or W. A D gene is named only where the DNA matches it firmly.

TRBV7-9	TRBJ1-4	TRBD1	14	CASSSGGVFEKLFF
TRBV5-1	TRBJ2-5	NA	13	CASSLGLGETQYF
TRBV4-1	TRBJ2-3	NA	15	CASSIQSRSTDTQYF
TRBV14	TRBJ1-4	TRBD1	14	CASSRTGALEKLFF
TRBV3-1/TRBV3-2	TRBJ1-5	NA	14	CASRQTGSNQPQHF
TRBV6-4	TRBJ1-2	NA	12	CASRIVGGGYTF
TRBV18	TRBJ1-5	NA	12	CASSPGLQPQHF
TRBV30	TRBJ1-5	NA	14	CAWGGTIGNQPQHF
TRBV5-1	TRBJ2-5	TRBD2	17	CASSLGLAGEGEETQYF
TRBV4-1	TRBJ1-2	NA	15	CASGNLGGYDYGYTF
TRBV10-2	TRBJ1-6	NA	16	CASSEGVQGVNSPLHF
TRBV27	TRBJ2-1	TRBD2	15	CASRNIAGAYNEQFF
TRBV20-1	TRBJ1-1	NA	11	CSASQNTEAFF
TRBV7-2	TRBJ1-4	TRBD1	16	CASSLAGQGANEKLFF
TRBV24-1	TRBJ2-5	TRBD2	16	CATSGTSGRERETQYF
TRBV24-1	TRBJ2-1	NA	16	CATWGGAFSSYNEQFF
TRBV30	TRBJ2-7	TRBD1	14	CAWSPGQGPYEQYF
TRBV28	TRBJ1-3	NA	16	CASSSYQQGTGNTIYF
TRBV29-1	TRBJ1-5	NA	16	CSVVLSAPGANQPQHF
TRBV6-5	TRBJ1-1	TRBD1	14	CASRDRGKGTEAFF
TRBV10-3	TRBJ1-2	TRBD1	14	CAINTGQGLFGYTF
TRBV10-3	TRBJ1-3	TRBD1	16	CAISDLIRDRGNTIYF
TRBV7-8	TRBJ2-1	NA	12	CASSLLANEQFF
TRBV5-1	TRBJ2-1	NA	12	CASSFILNEQFF
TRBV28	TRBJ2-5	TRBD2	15	CASSPWGGELETQYF
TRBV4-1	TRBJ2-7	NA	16	CASSQVGLLRSYEQYF
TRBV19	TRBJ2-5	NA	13	CASSRHIKETQYF
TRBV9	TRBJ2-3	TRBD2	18	CASSPRAPLAGATDTQYF
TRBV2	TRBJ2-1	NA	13	CASRGSSYNEQFF
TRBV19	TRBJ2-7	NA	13	CASSPSGVGEQYF